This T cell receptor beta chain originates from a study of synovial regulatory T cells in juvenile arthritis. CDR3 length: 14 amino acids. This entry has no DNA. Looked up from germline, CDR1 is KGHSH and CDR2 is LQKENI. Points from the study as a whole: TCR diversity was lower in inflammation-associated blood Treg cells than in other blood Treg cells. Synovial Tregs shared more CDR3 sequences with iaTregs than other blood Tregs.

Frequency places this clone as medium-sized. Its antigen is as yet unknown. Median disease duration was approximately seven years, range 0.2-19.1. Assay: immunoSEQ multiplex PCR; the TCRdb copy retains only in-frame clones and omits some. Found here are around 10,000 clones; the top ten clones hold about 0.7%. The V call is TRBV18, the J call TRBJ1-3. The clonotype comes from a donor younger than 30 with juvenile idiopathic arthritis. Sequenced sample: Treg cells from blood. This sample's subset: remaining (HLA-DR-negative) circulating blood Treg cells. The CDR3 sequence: CASSPDTAGNTIYF.